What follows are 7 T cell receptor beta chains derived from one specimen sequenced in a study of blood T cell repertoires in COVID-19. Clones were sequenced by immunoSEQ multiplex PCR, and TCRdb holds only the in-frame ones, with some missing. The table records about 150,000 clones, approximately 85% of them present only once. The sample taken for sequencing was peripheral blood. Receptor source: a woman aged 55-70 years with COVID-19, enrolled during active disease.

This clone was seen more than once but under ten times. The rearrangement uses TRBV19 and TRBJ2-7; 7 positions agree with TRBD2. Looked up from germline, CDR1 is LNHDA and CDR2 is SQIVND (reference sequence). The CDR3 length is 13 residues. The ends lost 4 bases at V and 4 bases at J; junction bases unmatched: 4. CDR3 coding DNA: TGTGCCAGTAGTACAGCGGGATCGTACGAGCAGTACTTC. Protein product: CASSTAGSYEQYF.

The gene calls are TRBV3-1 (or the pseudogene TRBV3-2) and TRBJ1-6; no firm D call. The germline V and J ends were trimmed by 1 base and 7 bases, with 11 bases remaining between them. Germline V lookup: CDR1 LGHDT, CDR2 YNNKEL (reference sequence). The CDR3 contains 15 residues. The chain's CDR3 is CASSQVGFANSPLHF. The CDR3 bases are TGTGCCAGCAGCCAAGTCGGGTTCGCGAATTCACCCCTCCACTTT.

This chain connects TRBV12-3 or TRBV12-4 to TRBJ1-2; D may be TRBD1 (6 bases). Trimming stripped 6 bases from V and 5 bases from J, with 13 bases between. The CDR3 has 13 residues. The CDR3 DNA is TGTGCCAGCAGAAGGGACATCCGTTATGGCTACACCTTC. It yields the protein CASRRDIRYGYTF.

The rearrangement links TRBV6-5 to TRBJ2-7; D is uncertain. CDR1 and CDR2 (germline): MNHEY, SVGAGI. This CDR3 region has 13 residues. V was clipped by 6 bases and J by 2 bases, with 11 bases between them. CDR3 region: CASRERQTYEQYF. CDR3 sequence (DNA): TGTGCCAGCAGGGAGAGGCAGACCTACGAGCAGTACTTC.

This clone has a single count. The CDR3 is CASTPGTSANNEQFF. The CDR3 DNA sequence: TGTGCCAGTACTCCCGGGACTAGCGCTAACAATGAGCAGTTCTTC. The genes are TRBV19 and TRBJ2-1, with 10 bases fitting TRBD2. V trimming: 7 bases; J trimming: 5 bases; junction bases outside the gene matches: 8. This CDR3 comprises 15 residues. From germline, CDR1 is LNHDA and CDR2 SQIVND (reference sequence).

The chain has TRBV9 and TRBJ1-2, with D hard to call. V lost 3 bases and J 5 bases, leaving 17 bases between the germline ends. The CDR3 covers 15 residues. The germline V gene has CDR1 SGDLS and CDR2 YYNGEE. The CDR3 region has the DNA TGTGCCAGCAGCGCCGACATCCAATACATGTATGGCTACACCTTC. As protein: CASSADIQYMYGYTF.

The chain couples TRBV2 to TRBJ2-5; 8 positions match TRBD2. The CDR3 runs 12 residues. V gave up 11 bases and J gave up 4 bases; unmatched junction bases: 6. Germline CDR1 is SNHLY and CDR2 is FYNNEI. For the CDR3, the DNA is TGTGCCGCGGCGGGGGGAGGAGAGACCCAGTACTTC. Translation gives CAAAGGGETQYF.